The 21 T cell receptor beta chains reported below all come from one sample, sequenced in a study of blood T cell repertoires in COVID-19. The data were produced by immunoSEQ multiplex PCR, yet TCRdb's version contains in-frame clones alone and is incomplete. The sample comprises about 670,000 clones, 70% to 90% of which are singletons, and 0.2% to 0.3% rests with the top ten. Sequencing was done on a sample of peripheral blood. All receptors come from a woman under 30 with acute or convalescent COVID-19.

The chain has TRBV5-1 and TRBJ1-1; possibly TRBD1 for D (5 bases). Germline CDR1 reads SGHRS; CDR2 reads YFSETQ. The V end lost 0 bases, the J end lost 0 bases, and 15 bases lay between the germline ends. This CDR3 region has 17 residues. The CDR3 here is CASSLDGRQYMNTEAFF. CDR3 nucleotide sequence: TGCGCCAGCAGCTTGGACGGAAGACAGTACATGAACACTGAAGCTTTCTTT. Filled out from reference TRBV5-1 and TRBJ1-1, the complete variable domain reads KAGVTQTPRYLIKTRGQQVTLSCSPISGHRSVSWYQQTPGQGLQFLFEYFSETQRNKGNFPGRFSGRQFSNSRSEMNVSTLELGDSALYLCASSLDGRQYMNTEAFFGQGTRLTVV.

This rearrangement joins TRBV12-3 or TRBV12-4 to TRBJ1-4, with D possibly TRBD1 on 5 matching bases. Trimming pared 0 bases from V and 8 bases from J, leaving 7 bases between. The length of the CDR3 is 13 residues. The CDR3 reads CASSLARGEKLFF. The DNA of the CDR3 is TGTGCCAGCAGTTTAGCGCGGGGGGAAAAACTGTTTTTT.

The chain recombines TRBV12-3 or TRBV12-4 with TRBJ1-2; D is uncertain. CDR3 length: 13 residues. Trimming stripped 5 bases from V and 7 bases from J, with 14 bases between. The CDR3 nucleotides are TGTGCCAGCAGTCAGCGGCAGAGGTTTGGCTACACCTTC. As protein: CASSQRQRFGYTF.

CDR3 DNA: TGCGCCAGCAGCTTGATCAGTCTTACCTACGAGCAGTACTTC. Protein sequence: CASSLISLTYEQYF. V is TRBV5-1 and J is TRBJ2-7; D uncertain. V lost 1 base to trimming and J lost 2 bases, with 10 bases between them. The CDR3 contains 14 residues. CDR1 and CDR2 from the germline V gene are SGHRS and YFSETQ.

The chain combines TRBV4-1 with TRBJ2-3, with 9 positions matching TRBD2. There are 16 residues in the CDR3. Germline values: CDR1 MGHRA, CDR2 YSYEKL. With V trimmed by 2 bases and J by 6 bases, 9 bases remained unmatched. The CDR3 sequence: CASSQQASGASDTQYF. The CDR3 bases are TGCGCCAGCAGCCAACAGGCTAGCGGGGCCTCGGATACGCAGTATTTT.

This clone occurred a few times. The CDR3 protein is CASSLRWDYCFYNEQFF. The CDR3 coding sequence is TGTGCCAGCAGCTTGCGATGGGACTATTGCTTCTACAATGAGCAGTTCTTC. The V and J genes are TRBV21-1 and TRBJ2-1; the table's D call TRBD2 went unverified against the DNA. TRBV21-1 is labeled a pseudogene. CDR3 length: 17 amino acids.

This clone came up once. This chain joins TRBV7-9 and TRBJ1-2; D unresolved. CDR3 size: 11 residues. Germline CDR1 SEHNR, CDR2 FQNEAQ (reference sequence). Trimming took 5 bases from V and 4 from J, leaving 5 bases between them. The CDR3 sequence: CASSVSYGYTF. Written as DNA, the CDR3 is TGTGCCAGCAGCGTGAGCTATGGCTACACCTTC.

CDR3 protein: CASSLALASLRNEQFF. As DNA, the CDR3 is TGCGCCAGCAGCTTGGCCTTGGCTAGCTTACGGAATGAGCAGTTCTTC. The chain has TRBV5-1 and TRBJ2-1, with D possibly matching TRBD2 (5 bases). This CDR3 has 16 residues. The germline V gene encodes CDR1 SGHRS and CDR2 YFSETQ. The V and J ends lost 0 bases and 7 bases respectively, with 17 bases between them.

V usage is TRBV11-2 and J usage is TRBJ2-7, with D possibly matching TRBD2 (5 bases). Germline CDR1 SGHAT, CDR2 FQNNGV. The CDR3 loop spans 16 amino acids. The ends were cut back, 1 base at V and 6 bases at J, with 19 bases in the middle. The CDR3 DNA reads as TGTGCCAGCAGCTTAGGTGGGAGTCGGGTCCTACGCGAGCAGTACTTC. Amino acids: CASSLGGSRVLREQYF.

The chain is built from TRBV28 and TRBJ1-4; D might be TRBD1 (5 bases). The CDR3 has 13 residues. Trimming shortened V by 10 bases and J by 8 bases, and 17 bases separated the two germline ends. Germline assignment: CDR1 MDHEN and CDR2 SYDVKM. The CDR3 reads CATRGDSEEKLFF. CDR3 in DNA: TGTGCCACCCGGGGGGACTCGGAGGAAAAACTGTTTTTT. The full variable domain, with the rest looked up from reference TRBV28 and TRBJ1-4, is DVKVTQSSRYLVKRTGEKVFLECVQDMDHENMFWYRQDPGLGLRLIYFSYDVKMKEKGDIPEGYSVSREKKERFSLILESASTNQTSMYLCATRGDSEEKLFFGSGTQLSVL.

This rearrangement joins TRBV9 to TRBJ2-7; TRBD1 agrees at 7 bases. The CDR3 extends over 14 amino acids. Germline V lookup: CDR1 SGDLS, CDR2 YYNGEE. The junction had 5 bases not matched to a gene; V was cut back by 4 bases and J by 1 base. The CDR3 sequence is CASSFGQVSYEQYF. The CDR3 DNA follows: TGTGCCAGCAGCTTCGGACAGGTATCCTACGAGCAGTACTTC.

The chain recombines TRBV12-3 or TRBV12-4 with TRBJ2-3; possibly TRBD1 for D (5 bases). CDR3 length: 13 residues. Trimming took off 1 base at V and 4 bases at J, with 6 bases between the two ends. In DNA, the CDR3 is TGTGCCAGCAGTTTAGGCAGGGCAGATACGCAGTATTTT. Protein product: CASSLGRADTQYF.

This rearrangement joins TRBV19 to TRBJ1-2; D may be TRBD1 (5 bases). The length of the CDR3 is 13 residues. Trimming took off 6 bases at V and 4 bases at J, with 12 bases between the two ends. The V gene's germline CDR1 is LNHDA and CDR2 SQIVND (reference sequence). This chain's CDR3 is CASSFRGGYGYTF. The CDR3 nucleotides are TGTGCCAGTAGCTTTCGGGGGGGCTATGGCTACACCTTC.

About this clone: Germline is not matched at one junction end, which may reflect a read error. The gene calls are TRBV3-1 (or the pseudogene TRBV3-2) and TRBJ2-7; 8 nucleotides match TRBD2. CDR1 is LGHDT and CDR2 is YNNKEL in the germline V gene (reference sequence). This CDR3 region has 16 residues. CDR3 loop: CASSEDRVSGVYEQYF. CDR3 DNA: TGTGCCAGCAGCGAAGACCGGGTTAGCGGGGTCTACGAGCAGTACTTC.

V gene TRBV15 combines with J gene TRBJ2-1; the match to TRBD2 covers 15 bases. Germline V gives CDR1 LNHNV, CDR2 YYDKDF (reference sequence). The J segment lost 9 bases and the V segment lost 2 bases, leaving 8 bases of the junction unmatched. There are 17 residues in the CDR3. The CDR3 spells CATSRRRTSGGEGEQFF. Written as DNA, the CDR3 is TGTGCCACCAGCAGACGGAGGACTAGCGGGGGGGAGGGTGAGCAGTTCTTC.

The chain uses TRBV29-1 and TRBJ2-2, with 8 bases matching TRBD2. Per germline, CDR1 SQVTM and CDR2 ANQGSEA. The length of the CDR3 is 17 residues. The trim removed 5 bases at V and 2 bases at J, leaving 13 bases unmatched. The CDR3, as DNA: TGCAGCGTTTTAACAAGCTCGGGGGGGCAAAACACCGGGGAGCTGTTTTTT. Protein product: CSVLTSSGGQNTGELFF.

Only one count was recorded for this clone. V and J are TRBV5-1 and TRBJ1-3; D gene unclear. CDR3 length equals 14 residues. Deletions cut 10 bases from V and 3 bases from J, with 17 bases between. Germline V gene lookup returns CDR1 SGHRS and CDR2 YFSETQ. This CDR3 is CASRGVDRGNTIYF. DNA of the CDR3: TGCGCCTCCCGGGGAGTGGACCGTGGAAACACCATATATTTT.

This clone showed up just a few times. The V and J genes are TRBV5-5 and TRBJ1-3; D remains unclear. Trimming left V 4 bases short and J 0 bases short, with 11 bases between. Looked up from germline, CDR1 is SGHKS and CDR2 is YYEKEE (reference sequence). The CDR3 consists of 15 residues. The CDR3: CASSDNGISGNTIYF. CDR3 sequence (DNA): TGTGCCAGCAGCGACAACGGGATCTCTGGAAACACCATATATTTT.

The chain links TRBV7-2 to TRBJ1-1; 7 bases are a match to TRBD1. This CDR3 contains 14 residues. Looked up from germline, CDR1 is SGHTA and CDR2 is FQGNSA. V trimming: 3 bases; J trimming: 2 bases; junction bases outside the gene matches: 3. CDR3 region: CASSFGQVNTEAFF. For the CDR3, the DNA is TGTGCCAGCAGCTTCGGACAGGTAAACACTGAAGCTTTCTTT.

This rearrangement joins TRBV5-1 to TRBJ2-6; possible D gene TRBD2, 7 bases. Trimming removed 0 bases from V and 1 base from J, with 14 bases in between. Germline V gene lookup returns CDR1 SGHRS and CDR2 YFSETQ. The CDR3 extends over 18 amino acids. The CDR3 nucleotides are TGCGCCAGCAGCTTGGGGGCTGGGGGGGCGTCTGGGGCCAACGTCCTGACTTTC. Translated: CASSLGAGGASGANVLTF.

This chain joins TRBV27 and TRBJ1-5; D remains ambiguous. Per germline, CDR1 MNHEY and CDR2 SMNVEV (reference sequence). The CDR3 totals 14 residues. The V and J ends lost 2 bases and 4 bases respectively, with 9 bases between them. The CDR3 sequence: CASSLKTYNQPQHF. CDR3 coding DNA: TGTGCCAGCAGTTTAAAAACTTATAATCAGCCCCAGCATTTT.